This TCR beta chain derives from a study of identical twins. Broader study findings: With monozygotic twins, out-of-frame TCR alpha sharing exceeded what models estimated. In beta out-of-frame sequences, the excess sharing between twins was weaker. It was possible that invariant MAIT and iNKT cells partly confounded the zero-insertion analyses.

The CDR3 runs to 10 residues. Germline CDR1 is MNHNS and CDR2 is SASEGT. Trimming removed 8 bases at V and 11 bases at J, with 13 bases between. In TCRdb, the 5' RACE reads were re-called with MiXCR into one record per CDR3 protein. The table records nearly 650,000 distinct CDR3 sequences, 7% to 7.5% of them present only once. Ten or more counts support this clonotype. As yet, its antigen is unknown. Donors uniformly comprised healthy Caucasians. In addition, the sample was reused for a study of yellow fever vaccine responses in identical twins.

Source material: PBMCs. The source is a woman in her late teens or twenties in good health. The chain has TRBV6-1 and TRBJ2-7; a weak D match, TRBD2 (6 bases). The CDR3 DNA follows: TGTGCCAGCTTTCGGGAGTTCGAGTACTTC. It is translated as CASFREFEYF.